The clone carrying this TCR beta chain has more than one count but fewer than ten. Its antigen is unidentified. This sample stems from a study of T cell repertoires in cytomegalovirus infection. Study summary: Recently identified HLA-C-restricted CMV epitopes and well-studied HLA-B-restricted CMV epitopes were used by the study. Signatures in public TCR beta sequences pointed to both CMV infection and matching HLA type.

TCRdb recomputed calls from the reads with MiXCR, one row per CDR3 protein. The table has hundreds of thousands of distinct CDR3 sequences, about 33% seen once. CDR3 length: 14 residues. The germline V gene has CDR1 SNHLY and CDR2 FYNNEI. V was shortened by 5 bases and J by 8 bases, with 18 bases between the two germline ends. Overall study findings and caveats: There were carriers of CMV plus the relevant HLA, and cumulative public TCR beta family frequency identified them. What dominated the ex vivo response were HLA-C-restricted CMV-specific TCR beta clonotypes.

The sequences come from cultured CD8+ T cells from PBMCs, collected from culture after CMV antigen stimulation. The sequence came from a human donor in good health (CMV status not recorded). Some clones in this sample may be carry-over from other donors' samples. The chain couples TRBV2 to TRBJ1-2; D possibly corresponds to TRBD1 (5 bases). The CDR3 nucleotides read TGTGCCAGCAGTACCCCCGGGCCCCGGGGGGGCTACACCTTC. This encodes CASSTPGPRGGYTF.